The present entry profiles one T cell receptor (beta chain) with its context. The sample comes from a study of blood T cell repertoires in COVID-19. This table comes from immunoSEQ multiplex PCR, and its TCRdb copy is limited to in-frame clones, with some not included. The table includes under 300,000 clones, around 80% detected once. V dropped 7 bases and J dropped 4; count of bases not matched to a gene: 25. Germline CDR1 is SNHLY and CDR2 is FYNNEI. The CDR3 spans 20 residues. Sequencing input: peripheral blood. This TCR was sampled from a woman aged 40 to 55 with active or convalescent COVID-19. This sequence joins TRBV2 and TRBJ2-3; 8 nucleotides match TRBD1. In DNA form, the CDR3 reads TGTGCCAGCATTTGGGGTGGAGGGAGTCAGGGGGCGAGGCGGCCAGATACGCAGTATTTT. Residues: CASIWGGGSQGARRPDTQYF.